Listed below are T cell receptor beta chains from one sample, sequenced in a study of tumor-infiltrating lymphocytes in primary liver carcinoma. TCRdb reanalysed the multiplex PCR reads using MiXCR and keeps one entry per CDR3 protein. The data hold tens of thousands of distinct CDR3 sequences, with approximately 70% observed a single time. Sequencing input: liver tumor tissue from sampling region 4. These receptor sequences come from a man aged 40-49 years with primary liver carcinoma and hepatitis B virus infection. Both conserved end residues are part of each CDR3. A D gene is named only where the DNA matches it firmly. Size is omitted from some rows. Given values are once, few, many or a class for expanded clones.

v_call,clone_size,j_call,cdr3_length,d_call,cdr3_aa,cdr3_nt
TRBV10-3,.,TRBJ2-2,14,.,CAISEPGDDGELFF,TGTGCCATCAGTGAGCCCGGGGATGACGGGGAGCTGTTTTTT
TRBV6-5,few,TRBJ2-1,14,.,CAISYKRADNEQFF,TGTGCCATCAGTTACAAACGTGCGGACAATGAGCAGTTCTTC
TRBV11-2,few,TRBJ2-2,16,.,CASSLVVLEGTGELFF,TGTGCCAGCAGCTTAGTGGTGCTAGAGGGGACCGGGGAGCTGTTTTTT
TRBV6-6,.,TRBJ2-7,13,TRBD2,CASTGRLADEQYF,TGTGCCAGCACTGGCAGACTAGCCGACGAGCAGTACTTC
TRBV30,many,TRBJ2-7,13,.,CAWSVWERGEQYF,TGTGCCTGGAGTGTTTGGGAGAGGGGCGAGCAGTACTTC
TRBV11-1,.,TRBJ2-3,16,.,CASSKGLAVNIDTQYF,TGTGCCAGCAGCAAGGGACTTGCGGTTAACATAGATACGCAGTATTTT
TRBV5-1,.,TRBJ1-1,13,TRBD1,CATSLIPGQEAFF,TGCGCAACCAGCTTGATACCGGGACAGGAAGCTTTCTTT
TRBV4-2,.,TRBJ2-1,16,.,CASSQDPVDVEDEQFF,TGTGCCAGCAGTCAAGACCCCGTTGATGTTGAAGATGAGCAGTTCTTC
TRBV10-3,.,TRBJ2-3,16,.,CAISESKGTVRDTQCF,TGTGCCATCAGTGAGTCGAAGGGGACCGTCAGAGATACGCAGTGTTTT
TRBV28,few,TRBJ1-4,16,.,CASSFMTAATNEKLFF,TGTGCCAGCAGTTTTATGACGGCTGCAACTAATGAAAAACTGTTTTTT
TRBV6-5,many,TRBJ2-4,15,TRBD2,CASSYSGGQQNIQYF,TGTGCCAGCAGTTACTCGGGAGGGCAGCAAAACATTCAGTACTTC
TRBV11-1,.,TRBJ2-2,15,.,CASSLASANTGELSF,TGTGCCAGCAGCTTGGCGTCCGCGAACACCGGGGAACTGTCTTTT